The entry below gives a single T cell receptor beta chain sequence along with its context. Its antigen specificity is not known. The input lacks base qualities; no much larger clone sits a single base away. V is cut by 7 bases and J by 2 bases, and the space between the germline ends is 12 bases. The germline V gene supplies CDR1 SQVTM and CDR2 ANQGSEA. From its cysteine to its phenylalanine, the CDR3 spans 13 amino acids. The entry retains the CDR3 DNA only, 39 bases that are in frame from base 1. Donors were 35 to 40 systemically healthy Caucasian individuals from Russia aged roughly 6 to 90 years. Approximately 9 milliliters of peripheral blood were collected from each donor into EDTA-treated Vacutainer tubes. Ficoll-Paque density-gradient centrifugation was used to isolate PBMCs, with at least 7 million per sample. Total RNA was extracted from PBMCs with Trizol reagent, with at least 5 micrograms obtained per sample. For every donor, an aliquot of PBMCs went through flow cytometry to measure the percentages of naive CD45RAhigh/CD27high T cells.

This sample was taken from a study of blood T cells in healthy people across ages (dated by TCRdb to the mid-2010s). Looking at the study overall: In model experiments, template switching captured roughly one uniquely barcoded TCR beta cDNA molecule for every two T cells. The donors were divided into four age groups: young (average 16 years), middle-aged (about 39), aged (approximately 62) and long-lived (approximately 74). The study analyzed two additional independent replicas of 1 million unique cDNA reads from the same blood draw for two donors, one aged 18 to 29 and one aged 80 or older. Age-related changes in TCR beta repertoire diversity were measured in the study by deep sequencing normalized with unique cDNA molecular identifiers. To avoid experimental bias, donors of different ages were spread randomly across the sequencing lanes. On the study overall, not on this receptor specifically: Estimates of total diversity based on one million sequenced T cells were considered lower bounds and underestimates. Since profiling was done on bulk unsorted PBMCs, naive and antigen-experienced compartments could not be conclusively compared. Observed TCR beta diversity per million T cells fell roughly linearly with age, and a significant reduction was already apparent by age about 43. There was a strong correlation between observed TCR beta diversity and the percentage of naive T cells measured by flow cytometry. The long-lived group showed more naive CD4+ T cells, fewer expanded clones and increased TCR diversity than the aged group, suggesting age selection. Because donor CMV infection status was unknown, age-related changes in expanded clonotypes were potentially confounded.

Libraries came from 5' RACE. These reads were obtained on an Illumina HiSeq 2500. A second roughly 7 to 12 cycle PCR used a sample-barcoded 5' primer and a J-beta primer mix. Each TCR beta cDNA molecule received a unique molecular identifier from a template-switch 5' adaptor carrying 12 random nucleotides. Each sample yielded at least 2.5 million CDR3-containing paired-end reads. The Mint cDNA synthesis kit, primed by a TRBC-specific oligonucleotide, was used to synthesize first-strand cDNA from all RNA. Following uracil-DNA glycosylase treatment, a first 18-cycle PCR with universal primers M1SS and BC2_uni_R was performed on all cDNA. For the original study's pipeline: Each sample was normalized by randomly selecting 1 million high-quality reads, each carrying a distinct molecular identifier. Instead of being binned into consensus sequences, reads with shared molecular identifiers were discarded. MiTCR, with a Q25 quality threshold and the strictest error-elimination algorithm, was used for CDR3 identification, clonotype clustering and error correction. A nonparametric unseen species model with Euler transformation was used to estimate a lower bound on total TCR beta diversity. TCRdb trimmed public reads at Q25 via fastp, called clones via MiXCR and kept in-frame beta chains. CDR3 protein duplicates are merged, each entry listing the most common genes and DNA. The V and J calls were not made by the authors but by TCRdb's processing. Within this sample are about 1,500,000 distinct CDR3 sequences, with about 43% of them counted one time only. Roughly 8.2% of the sample is held by the ten biggest clonotypes.

The receptor was isolated from a woman aged 18-35 years in good health. The chain was built from TRBV29-1 and TRBJ1-5; the D gene is unclear. Sequences were obtained from blood. The CDR3 protein: CSARKEGNQPQHF. The sequenced DNA: TGCAGCGCTAGGAAAGAGGGCAATCAGCCCCAGCATTTT.